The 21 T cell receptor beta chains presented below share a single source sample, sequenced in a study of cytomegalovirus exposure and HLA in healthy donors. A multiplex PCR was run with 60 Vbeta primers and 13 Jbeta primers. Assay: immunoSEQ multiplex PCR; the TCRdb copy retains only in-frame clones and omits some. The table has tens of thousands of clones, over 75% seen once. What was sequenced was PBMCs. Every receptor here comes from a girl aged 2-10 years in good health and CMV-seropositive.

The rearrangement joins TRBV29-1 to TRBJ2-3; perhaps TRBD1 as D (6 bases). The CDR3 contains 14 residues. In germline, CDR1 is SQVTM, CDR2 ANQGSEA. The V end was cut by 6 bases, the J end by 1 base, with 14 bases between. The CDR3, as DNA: TGCAGCGTCCATAGCGAGGGGGGCACAGATACGCAGTATTTT. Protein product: CSVHSEGGTDTQYF.

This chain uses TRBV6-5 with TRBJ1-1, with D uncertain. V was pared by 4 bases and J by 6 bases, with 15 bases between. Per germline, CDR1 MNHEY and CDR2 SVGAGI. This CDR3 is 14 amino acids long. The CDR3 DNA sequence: TGTGCCAGCAGTTTTTCGCTAGATGGGTCTGAAGCTTTCTTT. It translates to CASSFSLDGSEAFF.

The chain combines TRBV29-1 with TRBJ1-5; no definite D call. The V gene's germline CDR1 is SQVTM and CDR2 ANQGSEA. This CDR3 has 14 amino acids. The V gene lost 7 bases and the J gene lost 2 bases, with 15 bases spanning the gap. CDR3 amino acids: CSASDGGGNQPQHF. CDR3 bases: TGCAGCGCCTCCGATGGAGGTGGCAATCAGCCCCAGCATTTT.

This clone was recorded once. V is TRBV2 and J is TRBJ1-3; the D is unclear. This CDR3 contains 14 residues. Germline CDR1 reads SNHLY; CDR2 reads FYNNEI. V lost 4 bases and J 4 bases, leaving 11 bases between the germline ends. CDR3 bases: TGTGCCAGCAGTGTGGCACTAGCCGGAAACACCATATATTTT. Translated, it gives CASSVALAGNTIYF. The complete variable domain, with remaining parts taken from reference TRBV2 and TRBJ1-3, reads EPEVTQTPSHQVTQMGQEVILRCVPISNHLYFYWYRQILGQKVEFLVSFYNNEISEKSEIFDDQFSVERPDGSNFTLKIRSTKLEDSAMYFCASSVALAGNTIYFGEGSWLTVV.

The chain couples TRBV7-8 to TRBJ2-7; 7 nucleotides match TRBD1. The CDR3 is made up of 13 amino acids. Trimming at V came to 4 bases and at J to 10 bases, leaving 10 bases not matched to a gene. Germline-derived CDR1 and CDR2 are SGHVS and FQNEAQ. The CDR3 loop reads CASSSPPRQGQYF. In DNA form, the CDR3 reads TGTGCCAGCAGCTCCCCACCCCGACAGGGACAGTACTTC.

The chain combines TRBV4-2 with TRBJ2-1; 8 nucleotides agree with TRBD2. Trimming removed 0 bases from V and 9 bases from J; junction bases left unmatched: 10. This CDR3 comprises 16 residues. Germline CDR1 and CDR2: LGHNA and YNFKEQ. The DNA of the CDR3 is TGTGCCAGCAGCCAAGAATCCAGCGGGAGTTTGGGTGAGCAGTTCTTC. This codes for CASSQESSGSLGEQFF.

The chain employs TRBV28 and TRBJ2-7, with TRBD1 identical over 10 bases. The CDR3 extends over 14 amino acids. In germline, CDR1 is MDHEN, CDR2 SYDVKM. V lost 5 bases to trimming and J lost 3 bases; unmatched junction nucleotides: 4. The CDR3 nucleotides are TGTGCCAGCAGTACCCGGACAGGGGGCTACGAGCAGTACTTC. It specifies CASSTRTGGYEQYF.

The CDR3 DNA follows: TGTGCCAGCAGCTATTCCGACAGGGGCTCCTACGAGCAGTACTTC. It yields the protein CASSYSDRGSYEQYF. The V gene is TRBV5-6, the J gene TRBJ2-7; 8 bases agree with TRBD1. Germline V lookup: CDR1 SGHDT, CDR2 YYEEEE. Trimming removed 3 bases from V and 0 bases from J; junction bases left unmatched: 5. CDR3 size: 15 residues. Using reference TRBV5-6 and TRBJ2-7 for the parts outside the CDR3, the full variable domain is DAGVTQSPTHLIKTRGQQVTLRCSPKSGHDTVSWYQQALGQGPQFIFQYYEEEERQRGNFPDRFSGHQFPNYSSELNVNALLLGDSALYLCASSYSDRGSYEQYFGPGTRLTVT.

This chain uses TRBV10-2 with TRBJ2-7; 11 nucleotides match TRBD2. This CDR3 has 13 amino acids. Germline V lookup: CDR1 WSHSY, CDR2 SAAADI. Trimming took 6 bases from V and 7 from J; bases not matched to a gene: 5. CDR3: CASRSGLADEQYF. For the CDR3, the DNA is TGCGCCAGCAGATCGGGACTAGCGGATGAGCAGTACTTC.

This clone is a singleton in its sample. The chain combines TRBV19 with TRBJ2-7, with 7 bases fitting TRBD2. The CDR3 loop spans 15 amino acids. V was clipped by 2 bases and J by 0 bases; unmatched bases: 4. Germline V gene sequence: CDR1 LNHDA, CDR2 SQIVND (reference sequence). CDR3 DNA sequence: TGTGCCAGTAGTATAAAACTAGCGAGCTCCTACGAGCAGTACTTC. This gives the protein CASSIKLASSYEQYF. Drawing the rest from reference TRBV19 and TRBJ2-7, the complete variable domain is DGGITQSPKYLFRKEGQNVTLSCEQNLNHDAMYWYRQDPGQGLRLIYYSQIVNDFQKGDIAEGYSVSREKKESFPLTVTSAQKNPTAFYLCASSIKLASSYEQYFGPGTRLTVT.

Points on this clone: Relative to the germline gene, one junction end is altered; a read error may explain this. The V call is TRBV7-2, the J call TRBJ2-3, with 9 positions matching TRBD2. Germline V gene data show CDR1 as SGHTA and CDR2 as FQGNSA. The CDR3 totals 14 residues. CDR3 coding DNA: TGTGCCAGCAGCCTAGCGGGGCCCCGGGATACGCAGTATTTT. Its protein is CASSLAGPRDTQYF.

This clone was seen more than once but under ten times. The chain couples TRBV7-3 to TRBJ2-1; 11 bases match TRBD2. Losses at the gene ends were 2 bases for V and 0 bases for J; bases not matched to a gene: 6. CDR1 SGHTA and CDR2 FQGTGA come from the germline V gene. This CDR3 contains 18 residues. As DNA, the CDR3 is TGTGCCAGCAGCTTAGGACTAGCGGGTATGAGCTCCTACAATGAGCAGTTCTTC. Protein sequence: CASSLGLAGMSSYNEQFF.

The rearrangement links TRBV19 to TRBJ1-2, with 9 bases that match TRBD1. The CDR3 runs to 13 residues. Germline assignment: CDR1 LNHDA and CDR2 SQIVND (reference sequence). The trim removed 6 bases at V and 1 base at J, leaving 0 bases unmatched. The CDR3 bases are TGTGCCAGTAGGGGACAGGGTAACTATGGCTACACCTTC. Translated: CASRGQGNYGYTF.

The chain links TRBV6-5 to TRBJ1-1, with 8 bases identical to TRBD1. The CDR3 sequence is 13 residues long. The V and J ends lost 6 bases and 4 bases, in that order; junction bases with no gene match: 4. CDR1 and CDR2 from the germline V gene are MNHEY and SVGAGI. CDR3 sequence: CASRSTGGTEAFF. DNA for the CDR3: TGTGCCAGCAGGAGTACAGGGGGCACTGAAGCTTTCTTT.

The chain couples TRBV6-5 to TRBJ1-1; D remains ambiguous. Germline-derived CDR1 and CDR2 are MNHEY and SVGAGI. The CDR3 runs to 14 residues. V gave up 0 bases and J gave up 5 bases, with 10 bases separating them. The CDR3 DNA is TGTGCCAGCAGTTACTCGCCCGGAGGAACTGAAGCTTTCTTT. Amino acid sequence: CASSYSPGGTEAFF.

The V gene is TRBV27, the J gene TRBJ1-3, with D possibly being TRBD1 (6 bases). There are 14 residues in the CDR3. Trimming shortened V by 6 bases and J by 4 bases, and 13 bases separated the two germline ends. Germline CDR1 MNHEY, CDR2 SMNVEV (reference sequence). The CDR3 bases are TGTGCCAGCAGCGGATCAGGGGCCGGAAACACCATATATTTT. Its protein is CASSGSGAGNTIYF.

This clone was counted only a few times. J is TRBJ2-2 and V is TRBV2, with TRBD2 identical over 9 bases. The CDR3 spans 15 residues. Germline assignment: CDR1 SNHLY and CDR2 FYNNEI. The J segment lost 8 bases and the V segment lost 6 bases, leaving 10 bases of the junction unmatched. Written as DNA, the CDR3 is TGTGCCAGCAGCGGAGGGGGACTAGCCCGTGGGGAGCTGTTTTTT. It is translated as CASSGGGLARGELFF. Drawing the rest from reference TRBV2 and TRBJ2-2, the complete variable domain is EPEVTQTPSHQVTQMGQEVILRCVPISNHLYFYWYRQILGQKVEFLVSFYNNEISEKSEIFDDQFSVERPDGSNFTLKIRSTKLEDSAMYFCASSGGGLARGELFFGEGSRLTVL.

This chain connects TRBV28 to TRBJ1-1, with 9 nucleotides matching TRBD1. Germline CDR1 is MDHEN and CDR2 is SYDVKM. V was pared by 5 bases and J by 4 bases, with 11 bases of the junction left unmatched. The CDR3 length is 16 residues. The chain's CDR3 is CASSGTGLQLGTEAFF. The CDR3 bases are TGTGCCAGCAGTGGGACAGGGTTGCAGTTGGGCACTGAAGCTTTCTTT.

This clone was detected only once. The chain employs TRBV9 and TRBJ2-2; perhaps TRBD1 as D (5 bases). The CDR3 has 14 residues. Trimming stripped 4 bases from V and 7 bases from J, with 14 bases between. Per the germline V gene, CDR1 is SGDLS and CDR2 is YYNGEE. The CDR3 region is CASSSRATIGELFF. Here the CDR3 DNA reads TGTGCCAGCAGCTCCAGGGCGACCATCGGGGAGCTGTTTTTT.

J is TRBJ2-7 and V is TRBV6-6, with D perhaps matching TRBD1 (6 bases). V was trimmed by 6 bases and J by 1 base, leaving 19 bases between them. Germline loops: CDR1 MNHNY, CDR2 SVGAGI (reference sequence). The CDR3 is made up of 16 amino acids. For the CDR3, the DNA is TGTGCCAGCAGCTACAGTCCGGGACACTCGTCCTACGAGCAGTACTTC. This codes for CASSYSPGHSSYEQYF.

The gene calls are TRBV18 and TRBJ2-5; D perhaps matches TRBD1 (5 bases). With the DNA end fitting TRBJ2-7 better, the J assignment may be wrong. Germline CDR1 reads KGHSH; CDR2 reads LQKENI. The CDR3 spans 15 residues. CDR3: CASSLGGASSYEQYF. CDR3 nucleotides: TGTGCCAGCTCACTTGGTGGGGCAAGCTCCTACGAGCAGTACTTC.